This passage covers 32 T cell receptor beta chains from one sample sequenced in a study of cytomegalovirus exposure and HLA in healthy donors listed by TCRdb under 2017. The receptor library was made with the immunoSEQ multiplex PCR assay. TCRdb retrieved this table from immuneACCESS and kept in-frame rearrangements only. Not all clones are present; in checked studies, unresolved V genes account for under half, and no reason is known for the remainder. This sample holds approximately 230,000 clones; roughly 90% were observed only once. 12% of the sample is held by the ten biggest clonotypes. The sample taken for sequencing was PBMCs. These receptors were taken from a man aged 18 to 35 in good health and CMV-seropositive.

The chain has TRBV9 and TRBJ2-1; 14 bases are a match to TRBD2. CDR1 and CDR2 (germline): SGDLS, YYNGEE. CDR3 length: 19 residues. J was trimmed by 4 bases and V by 0 bases; bases with no gene match: 9. The CDR3 is CASSVGTSGRSFVYNEQFF. In DNA form, the CDR3 reads TGTGCCAGCAGCGTAGGGACTAGCGGGAGGTCATTCGTGTACAATGAGCAGTTCTTC.

The chain uses TRBV6-1 and TRBJ2-1; no firm D call. The CDR3 has 14 amino acids. Germline assignment: CDR1 MNHNS and CDR2 SASEGT. V lost 11 bases and J 0 bases, leaving 14 bases between the germline ends. The CDR3 here is CASDISSSYNEQFF. CDR3 DNA sequence: TGTGCCTCCGACATCTCTAGCTCCTACAATGAGCAGTTCTTC.

This clone was seen only once. V is TRBV5-4 and J is TRBJ2-1; D tentatively fits TRBD1 or TRBD2 (5 bases each). Trimming shortened V by 9 bases and J by 0 bases, and 13 bases separated the two germline ends. There are 14 residues in the CDR3. Looked up from germline, CDR1 is SGHNT and CDR2 is YYREEE (reference sequence). CDR3: CATYRGASYNEQFF. The CDR3 DNA reads as TGTGCCACCTATAGAGGGGCCTCCTACAATGAGCAGTTCTTC.

V usage is TRBV28 and J usage is TRBJ1-4; D is perhaps TRBD1 (5 bases). Germline V CDR1 and CDR2: MDHEN, SYDVKM. The V end was cut by 5 bases, the J end by 6 bases, with 10 bases between. This CDR3 comprises 13 residues. CDR3 sequence reads: CASSLGHYEKLFF. The CDR3 DNA follows: TGTGCCAGCAGTCTTGGACATTATGAAAAACTGTTTTTT.

J is TRBJ2-7 and V is TRBV6-5; D is unresolved. Germline CDR1 reads MNHEY; CDR2 reads SVGAGI. This CDR3 has 11 residues. V was pared by 5 bases and J by 3 bases, with 5 bases between. CDR3 nucleotide sequence: TGTGCCAGCAGTGACGGCTACGAGCAGTACTTC. Its translation is CASSDGYEQYF.

The V call is TRBV2, the J call TRBJ2-1; D is uncertain. Trimming took 1 base from V and 5 from J, leaving 6 bases between them. The germline V gene encodes CDR1 SNHLY and CDR2 FYNNEI. This CDR3 comprises 13 residues. DNA for the CDR3: TGTGCCAGCAGTGAAGGTCGGGACAATGAGCAGTTCTTC. It translates to CASSEGRDNEQFF.

This chain uses TRBV29-1 with TRBJ2-4, with 7 positions matching TRBD2. Germline V gene sequence: CDR1 SQVTM, CDR2 ANQGSEA. With 3 bases clipped from V and 9 bases from J, the junction kept 2 bases outside the gene matches. CDR3 length: 11 residues. This CDR3 reads CSVEGEGIQYF. The CDR3 region has the DNA TGCAGCGTTGAGGGGGAGGGCATTCAGTACTTC.

The V gene is TRBV13, the J gene TRBJ2-7; D ambiguous. This CDR3 contains 14 residues. Germline-derived CDR1 and CDR2 are PRHDT and FYEKMQ (reference sequence). Trimming took 0 bases from V and 6 from J, leaving 12 bases between them. The DNA for the CDR3 is TGTGCCAGCAGCTTAGGCTCGTGGTCTGGCGAGCAGTACTTC. This sequence encodes CASSLGSWSGEQYF.

The V gene is TRBV9, the J gene TRBJ2-3, with 8 positions matching TRBD1. Per germline, CDR1 SGDLS and CDR2 YYNGEE. The V gene end was trimmed by 7 bases and the J gene end by 4 bases; junction bases not matched to a gene: 5. The CDR3 contains 13 residues. CDR3 in amino acids: CASRDRFSDTQYF. As DNA, the CDR3 is TGTGCCAGCCGGGACAGGTTCTCAGATACGCAGTATTTT.

The DNA of the CDR3 is TGCAGCGCTAGGTGGGGGCAAGAGACCCAGTACTTC. This codes for CSARWGQETQYF. This chain joins TRBV29-1 and TRBJ2-5; perhaps D is TRBD1 or TRBD2 (5 bases each). CDR1 is SQVTM, CDR2 ANQGSEA, per germline. Trimming took off 7 bases at V and 2 bases at J, with 11 bases between the two ends. CDR3 length equals 12 residues.

The chain employs TRBV2 and TRBJ2-1; 12 nucleotides match TRBD2. Unmatched junction bases numbered 5, after V lost 4 bases and J lost 4 bases. The length of the CDR3 is 16 residues. Per the germline V gene, CDR1 is SNHLY and CDR2 is FYNNEI. The CDR3 coding sequence is TGTGCCAGCAGTGCGACTAGCGGGAGAACTTACAATGAGCAGTTCTTC. It is translated as CASSATSGRTYNEQFF.

The chain combines TRBV5-1 with TRBJ2-5, with 14 bases fitting TRBD2. The CDR3 spans 16 residues. Germline values: CDR1 SGHRS, CDR2 YFSETQ. V trimming: 4 bases; J trimming: 5 bases; junction bases outside the gene matches: 7. Here the CDR3 DNA reads TGCGCCAGCAGCGTAGGACTAGCGGGAGGCGGTGAGACCCAGTACTTC. It is translated as CASSVGLAGGGETQYF.

The CDR3 sequence is CASSVTSGTDEQFF. The CDR3 nucleotides read TGTGCCAGCAGCGTTACTAGCGGGACCGATGAGCAGTTCTTC. V usage is TRBV9 and J usage is TRBJ2-1; TRBD2 matches at 10 bases. The CDR3 has 14 amino acids. From germline, CDR1 is SGDLS and CDR2 YYNGEE. Trimming at V came to 2 bases and at J to 8 bases, leaving 4 bases not matched to a gene. Using reference TRBV9 and TRBJ2-1 for the parts outside the CDR3, the full variable domain is DSGVTQTPKHLITATGQRVTLRCSPRSGDLSVYWYQQSLDQGLQFLIQYYNGEERAKGNILERFSAQQFPDLHSELNLSSLELGDSALYFCASSVTSGTDEQFFGPGTRLTVL.

The sample holds one count of this clone. The chain links TRBV5-1 to TRBJ1-2; TRBD1 matches 10 bases. The CDR3 sequence is 14 residues long. V shed 5 bases, J shed 7 bases, and the junction held 8 bases outside the gene matches. Germline V gene lookup returns CDR1 SGHRS and CDR2 YFSETQ. The CDR3 DNA sequence: TGCGCCAGCAGGGCCGGGACAGGGGCTTCTGGCTACACCTTC. Protein: CASRAGTGASGYTF.

This chain uses TRBV5-1 with TRBJ2-2, with 8 positions matching TRBD1. This CDR3 spans 16 amino acids. The ends lost 5 bases at V and 1 base at J; junction bases unmatched: 7. Looked up from germline, CDR1 is SGHRS and CDR2 is YFSETQ. DNA for the CDR3: TGCGCCAGCAGTCAGTCCGGGACAGGGAACACCGGGGAGCTGTTTTTT. It codes for CASSQSGTGNTGELFF.

This sequence joins TRBV28 and TRBJ1-1; no reliable D call. CDR1 is MDHEN, CDR2 SYDVKM, per germline. CDR3 length equals 13 residues. The V end lost 3 bases, the J end lost 4 bases, and 9 bases lay between the germline ends. The CDR3 protein is CASSFWSGTEAFF. DNA for the CDR3: TGTGCCAGCAGTTTCTGGAGTGGCACTGAAGCTTTCTTT.

This rearrangement joins TRBV6-5 to TRBJ2-7; 8 bases line up with TRBD2. V gave up 2 bases and J gave up 6 bases; unmatched junction bases: 9. The CDR3 has 15 amino acids. Germline lookup yields CDR1 MNHEY and CDR2 SVGAGI. DNA for the CDR3: TGTGCCAGCAGTTACGGTCCGGGACTAGGATTCGAGCAGTACTTC. It encodes CASSYGPGLGFEQYF.

This chain connects TRBV5-1 to TRBJ2-6; D is unclear. The length of the CDR3 is 16 residues. Looked up from germline, CDR1 is SGHRS and CDR2 is YFSETQ. Trimming removed 2 bases from V and 2 bases from J, with 11 bases in between. CDR3 residues: CASSFSQAAGANVLTF. In DNA, the CDR3 is TGCGCCAGCAGCTTTTCCCAGGCCGCTGGGGCCAACGTCCTGACTTTC. Combining the CDR3 with reference TRBV5-1 and TRBJ2-6 gives the whole variable domain KAGVTQTPRYLIKTRGQQVTLSCSPISGHRSVSWYQQTPGQGLQFLFEYFSETQRNKGNFPGRFSGRQFSNSRSEMNVSTLELGDSALYLCASSFSQAAGANVLTFGAGSRLTVL.

The rearrangement uses TRBV6-1 and TRBJ2-7, with D unresolved. The V end lost 0 bases, the J end lost 2 bases, and 11 bases lay between the germline ends. Germline CDR1 MNHNS, CDR2 SASEGT. This CDR3 is built from 15 residues. The CDR3 region is CASSEALSKAYEQYF. The CDR3 nucleotides are TGTGCCAGCAGTGAAGCTCTTTCTAAGGCCTACGAGCAGTACTTC.

V gene TRBV5-6 combines with J gene TRBJ2-3; D ambiguous. There are 11 residues in the CDR3. Germline V CDR1 and CDR2: SGHDT, YYEEEE. V gave up 2 bases and J gave up 6 bases, with 4 bases separating them. The CDR3 nucleotides are TGTGCCAGCAGCTTATTGGATACGCAGTATTTT. It encodes CASSLLDTQYF. Full variable domain (missing parts from reference TRBV5-6 and TRBJ2-3): DAGVTQSPTHLIKTRGQQVTLRCSPKSGHDTVSWYQQALGQGPQFIFQYYEEEERQRGNFPDRFSGHQFPNYSSELNVNALLLGDSALYLCASSLLDTQYFGPGTRLTVL.

Only a few counts were recorded for this clone. This sequence joins TRBV18 and TRBJ2-7; a possible D gene is TRBD2 (6 bases). CDR3 length equals 14 residues. Germline lookup yields CDR1 KGHSH and CDR2 LQKENI. Trimming took 4 bases from V and 4 from J, leaving 14 bases between them. The DNA for the CDR3 is TGTGCCAGCTCACTTTCCGGGACTCTTTACGAGCAGTACTTC. It is translated as CASSLSGTLYEQYF.

The chain recombines TRBV6-5 with TRBJ1-1; D unclear. Germline CDR1 and CDR2: MNHEY and SVGAGI. V lost 2 bases and J lost 1, with 5 bases in between. CDR3 length: 13 residues. This CDR3 reads CASSYTRNTEAFF. CDR3 DNA sequence: TGTGCCAGCAGTTACACCAGGAACACTGAAGCTTTCTTT.

V usage is TRBV6-5 and J usage is TRBJ1-1; possibly TRBD1 for D (5 bases). Looked up from germline, CDR1 is MNHEY and CDR2 is SVGAGI. The length of the CDR3 is 15 residues. V gave up 2 bases and J gave up 5 bases, with 15 bases separating them. CDR3 sequence reads: CASSYGDRWGTEAFF. CDR3 DNA sequence: TGTGCCAGCAGTTACGGGGATCGCTGGGGGACTGAAGCTTTCTTT.

Turning to this clone: At the DNA level, this CDR3 is encoded by other sequences in the same sample as well. The V gene is TRBV5-1, the J gene TRBJ2-1; D unresolved. Trimming took off 0 bases at V and 4 bases at J, with 5 bases between the two ends. Germline assignment: CDR1 SGHRS and CDR2 YFSETQ. This CDR3 comprises 13 residues. CDR3 sequence reads: CASSLDGYNEQFF. CDR3 bases: TGCGCCAGCAGCTTGGACGGTTACAATGAGCAGTTCTTC.

V and J are TRBV27 and TRBJ2-1; 7 nucleotides line up with TRBD2. This CDR3 spans 15 amino acids. V shed 2 bases, J shed 4 bases, and the junction held 5 bases outside the gene matches. Per the germline V gene, CDR1 is MNHEY and CDR2 is SMNVEV (reference sequence). CDR3 residues: CASSLSGARYNEQFF. The CDR3 region has the DNA TGTGCCAGCAGTTTAAGCGGGGCGAGATACAATGAGCAGTTCTTC.

The chain combines TRBV15 with TRBJ1-5, with 8 bases fitting TRBD1. The CDR3 sequence is 14 residues long. V gave up 7 bases and J gave up 7 bases; unmatched junction bases: 9. CDR1 is LNHNV, CDR2 YYDKDF, per germline (reference sequence). The CDR3 is CATTSGGLEQPQHF. DNA of the CDR3: TGTGCCACCACCTCAGGGGGCTTGGAGCAGCCCCAGCATTTT.

This clone was detected a few times. V and J are TRBV18 and TRBJ2-3; 8 bases line up with TRBD2. This CDR3 is built from 16 residues. The germline CDR1 and CDR2 sequences are KGHSH and LQKENI. Losses at the gene ends were 3 bases for V and 3 bases for J; bases not matched to a gene: 8. The CDR3 nucleotides read TGTGCCAGCTCACCGGACAGCGGGAGAGGAACAGATACGCAGTATTTT. Residues: CASSPDSGRGTDTQYF.

The chain links TRBV10-1 to TRBJ2-7; D could derive from TRBD1 or TRBD2 (6 bases each). This CDR3 contains 11 residues. Germline V gene sequence: CDR1 WNHNN, CDR2 SYGVQD (reference sequence). V was shortened by 8 bases and J by 3 bases, with 8 bases between the two germline ends. The CDR3 protein is CASGGGYEQYF. The DNA of the CDR3 is TGCGCCAGCGGAGGGGGCTACGAGCAGTACTTC.

The V and J genes are TRBV11-2 and TRBJ1-2, with D perhaps TRBD1 (6 bases). This CDR3 spans 13 amino acids. V was trimmed by 1 base and J by 5 bases, leaving 8 bases between them. The V gene's germline CDR1 is SGHAT and CDR2 FQNNGV. The CDR3 reads CASSLGDTYGYTF. For the CDR3, the DNA is TGTGCCAGCAGCTTAGGGGACACTTATGGCTACACCTTC.

The chain combines TRBV27 with TRBJ2-1; maybe TRBD2 (6 bases). CDR1 is MNHEY and CDR2 is SMNVEV in the germline V gene (reference sequence). The CDR3 runs 13 residues. V dropped 3 bases and J dropped 10 bases, with 13 bases sitting between them. The CDR3 sequence: CASSFGQGGEQFF. The CDR3 coding sequence is TGTGCCAGCAGTTTTGGGCAGGGAGGAGAGCAGTTCTTC.

The chain joins TRBV30 to TRBJ2-7, with D possibly matching TRBD2 (6 bases). CDR3 length: 13 amino acids. The V end was cut by 2 bases, the J end by 2 bases, with 10 bases between. Germline V lookup: CDR1 GTSNPN, CDR2 SVGIG (reference sequence). The CDR3 nucleotides are TGTGCCTGGAGTAAACAGCGGGCCTACGAGCAGTACTTC. Protein product: CAWSKQRAYEQYF.

This clone appeared a single time. The J gene is TRBJ2-1, the V gene TRBV7-2, with 12 positions matching TRBD2. V lost 7 bases and J lost 5; bases outside the gene matches: 3. Germline-derived CDR1 and CDR2 are SGHTA and FQGNSA. The CDR3 is made up of 14 amino acids. The CDR3 sequence is CASKTSGRNNEQFF. CDR3 DNA: TGTGCCAGCAAGACTAGCGGGAGAAACAATGAGCAGTTCTTC.